These T cell receptor beta chains were read from a single sample in a study of OX40 agonist ivuxolimab in advanced cancers. Repertoires were generated with immunoSEQ multiplex PCR, while TCRdb's copy carries only in-frame clones and drops some. The data hold about 50,000 clones, with roughly 89% observed a single time. The source material was CD4+ or CD8+ T cells sorted from blood, sampled in a trial of the OX40 agonist ivuxolimab. Every receptor here comes from an adult with an advanced solid tumor such as melanoma, head and neck, liver or kidney cancer. CDR3s include the opening cysteine and the closing phenylalanine or tryptophan. A D gene is named only where the DNA matches it firmly. Rows may omit the clone size; those that give it use once, few, many or a size class.

abundance: .
v_gene: TRBV27
d_gene: .
j_gene: TRBJ2-7
CDR3nt: TGTGCCAGCGCGGAGGCTCCTTCGTGGGAGCAGTACTTC
CDR3aa: CASAEAPSWEQYF

abundance: once
v_gene: TRBV27
d_gene: .
j_gene: TRBJ1-5
CDR3nt: TGTGCCAGCACCGCTGGGGCAGGGCAGCCCCAGCATTTT
CDR3aa: CASTAGAGQPQHF

abundance: .
v_gene: TRBV5-6
d_gene: .
j_gene: TRBJ2-5
CDR3nt: TGTGCCAGCAGCTATGAGGAGACCCAGTACTTC
CDR3aa: CASSYEETQYF

abundance: .
v_gene: TRBV7-9
d_gene: TRBD2
j_gene: TRBJ2-7
CDR3nt: TGTGCCAGCAGCTCCGCTAGCGGGAGGGCCGTTTACGAGCAGTACTTC
CDR3aa: CASSSASGRAVYEQYF

abundance: .
v_gene: TRBV11-2
d_gene: .
j_gene: TRBJ2-1
CDR3nt: TGTGCCAGCGTCCCCTTCCCCAAATCTTTCCACAATGAGCAGTTCTTC
CDR3aa: CASVPFPKSFHNEQFF

abundance: .
v_gene: TRBV7-7
d_gene: TRBD2
j_gene: TRBJ2-5
CDR3nt: TGTGCCAGCAGCTTCCGACTAGCGGGGGGGCAGGAGACCCAGTACTTC
CDR3aa: CASSFRLAGGQETQYF

abundance: .
v_gene: TRBV9
d_gene: .
j_gene: TRBJ2-4
CDR3nt: TGTGCCAGCAGCGTAAACGGGGGGCTGATTTATTTC
CDR3aa: CASSVNGGLIYF

abundance: .
v_gene: TRBV4-1
d_gene: .
j_gene: TRBJ1-1
CDR3nt: TGCGCCAGCAGCCAAGAACCGGGGGCCTACGAAGCTTTCTTT
CDR3aa: CASSQEPGAYEAFF

abundance: .
v_gene: TRBV5-5
d_gene: .
j_gene: TRBJ1-2
CDR3nt: TGTGCCAGCAGCTTGGACGTCGCGGACTATGGCTACACCTTC
CDR3aa: CASSLDVADYGYTF

abundance: .
v_gene: TRBV15
d_gene: .
j_gene: TRBJ2-5
CDR3nt: TGTGCCACCAGCAGAGATGGGGCAGGGCAAGAGACCCAGTACTTC
CDR3aa: CATSRDGAGQETQYF

abundance: .
v_gene: TRBV5-6
d_gene: .
j_gene: TRBJ2-2
CDR3nt: TGTGCCAGCAGTAAAGGGGGTAGGGCCGGGGAGCTGTTTTTT
CDR3aa: CASSKGGRAGELFF

abundance: .
v_gene: TRBV28
d_gene: .
j_gene: TRBJ1-5
CDR3nt: TGTGCCAGCAGTTTATCGGCGACTCAGCCCCAGCATTTT
CDR3aa: CASSLSATQPQHF

abundance: .
v_gene: TRBV4-1
d_gene: .
j_gene: TRBJ1-3
CDR3nt: TGCGCCAGCAGCCAAGATCGGGGAACTGGAAACACCATATATTTT
CDR3aa: CASSQDRGTGNTIYF

abundance: .
v_gene: TRBV28
d_gene: .
j_gene: TRBJ1-5
CDR3nt: TGTGCCAGCACCATACGGGGGGCTGGTCAGCCCCAGCATTTT
CDR3aa: CASTIRGAGQPQHF

abundance: once
v_gene: TRBV30
d_gene: TRBD2
j_gene: TRBJ2-3
CDR3nt: TGTGCCTGGAGTGTAGGGGCGGGAGGGCTAGATACGCAGTATTTT
CDR3aa: CAWSVGAGGLDTQYF

abundance: .
v_gene: TRBV9
d_gene: .
j_gene: TRBJ2-7
CDR3nt: TGTGCCAGCAGCGGAGACTACGAGCAGTACTTC
CDR3aa: CASSGDYEQYF

abundance: .
v_gene: TRBV7-5
d_gene: .
j_gene: TRBJ1-1
CDR3nt: TGTGTCAGGGGGGCGAGGGCTTTCTTT
CDR3aa: CVRGARAFF

abundance: .
v_gene: TRBV6-5
d_gene: .
j_gene: TRBJ1-1
CDR3nt: TGTGCCAGCAGTTACCTCGGGCCCAACACTGAAGCTTTCTTT
CDR3aa: CASSYLGPNTEAFF

abundance: .
v_gene: TRBV4-2
d_gene: .
j_gene: TRBJ2-3
CDR3nt: TGTGCCAGCAGCGTTCTAGCTAGCGCGCTCACAGATACGCAGTATTTT
CDR3aa: CASSVLASALTDTQYF

abundance: .
v_gene: TRBV5-1
d_gene: .
j_gene: TRBJ1-2
CDR3nt: TGCGCCAGCAGTCACACATTTGCTGACTATGGCTACACCTTC
CDR3aa: CASSHTFADYGYTF

abundance: .
v_gene: TRBV7-9
d_gene: TRBD1
j_gene: TRBJ2-5
CDR3nt: TGTGCCAGCAGCCGAATCGGATGGGACAGGGACCAAGAGACCCAGTACTTC
CDR3aa: CASSRIGWDRDQETQYF

abundance: once
v_gene: TRBV4-1
d_gene: .
j_gene: TRBJ1-5
CDR3nt: TGCGCCAGCAGCCAAGATGCAGGGCCGGAGCCCCAGCATTTT
CDR3aa: CASSQDAGPEPQHF

abundance: .
v_gene: TRBV7-9
d_gene: .
j_gene: TRBJ2-3
CDR3nt: TGTGCCAGCAGCCAAGCCAACACAGATACGCAGTATTTT
CDR3aa: CASSQANTDTQYF

abundance: once
v_gene: TRBV4-1
d_gene: .
j_gene: TRBJ2-1
CDR3nt: TGCGCCAGCAGCCAAGAACTGGATGAGCAGTTCTTC
CDR3aa: CASSQELDEQFF

abundance: .
v_gene: TRBV29-1
d_gene: .
j_gene: TRBJ2-1
CDR3nt: TGCAGCGTTGGGGGACTTAGCAACGACAATGAGCAGTTCTTC
CDR3aa: CSVGGLSNDNEQFF

abundance: .
v_gene: TRBV19
d_gene: .
j_gene: TRBJ1-1
CDR3nt: TGTGCCAGTAGGCAGGGCTGGACTGAAGCTTTCTTT
CDR3aa: CASRQGWTEAFF

abundance: .
v_gene: TRBV7-8
d_gene: .
j_gene: TRBJ2-3
CDR3nt: TGTGCCAGCAGCTTCCAGGATACGCAGTATTTT
CDR3aa: CASSFQDTQYF

abundance: .
v_gene: TRBV11-2
d_gene: .
j_gene: TRBJ2-1
CDR3nt: TGTGCCAGCAGCTTAGGGGGGGGCGGCAATGAGCAGTTCTTC
CDR3aa: CASSLGGGGNEQFF

abundance: once
v_gene: TRBV5-1
d_gene: TRBD1
j_gene: TRBJ1-1
CDR3nt: TGCGCCAGCAGCCCGGGACAGGGGTCTTCTTGGACTGAAGCTTTCTTT
CDR3aa: CASSPGQGSSWTEAFF

abundance: .
v_gene: TRBV29-1
d_gene: .
j_gene: TRBJ1-3
CDR3nt: TGCAGCGTTGTCGGGGGATCGTCTTCTGGAAACACCATATATTTT
CDR3aa: CSVVGGSSSGNTIYF

abundance: .
v_gene: TRBV9
d_gene: TRBD2
j_gene: TRBJ2-1
CDR3nt: TGTGCCAGCAGCGCCGGGACTAGCGGCTTATACAATGAGCAGTTCTTC
CDR3aa: CASSAGTSGLYNEQFF

abundance: few
v_gene: TRBV7-9
d_gene: .
j_gene: TRBJ2-1
CDR3nt: TGTGCCAGCACTCCCGATGGGTCTAATGAGCAGTTCTTC
CDR3aa: CASTPDGSNEQFF

abundance: .
v_gene: TRBV6-6
d_gene: .
j_gene: TRBJ1-6
CDR3nt: TGTGCCAGCAGCTACGTTTTGGGGGCAGGAAATTCACCCCTCCACTTT
CDR3aa: CASSYVLGAGNSPLHF

abundance: once
v_gene: TRBV2
d_gene: .
j_gene: TRBJ1-1
CDR3nt: TGTGCCAGCAGTGATCGGAAGACTGAAGCTTTCTTT
CDR3aa: CASSDRKTEAFF

abundance: .
v_gene: TRBV13
d_gene: .
j_gene: TRBJ1-4
CDR3nt: TGTGCCAGCAGCTTTGCTGGAGGGCTTGCAACTAATGAAAAACTGTTTTTT
CDR3aa: CASSFAGGLATNEKLFF

abundance: .
v_gene: TRBV28
d_gene: .
j_gene: TRBJ2-1
CDR3nt: TGTGCCAGCAGTTTATTGGCTGATAGCTCCTACAATGAGCAGTTCTTC
CDR3aa: CASSLLADSSYNEQFF

abundance: .
v_gene: TRBV4-2
d_gene: TRBD1
j_gene: TRBJ1-1
CDR3nt: TGTGCCAGCGGCCGGGACAGGGGGCTTGGCACTGAAGCTTTCTTT
CDR3aa: CASGRDRGLGTEAFF

abundance: .
v_gene: TRBV7-9
d_gene: TRBD1
j_gene: TRBJ2-1
CDR3nt: TGTGCCAGCAGCGGCGGGACAGGTTACAATGAGCAGTTCTTC
CDR3aa: CASSGGTGYNEQFF

abundance: .
v_gene: TRBV28
d_gene: TRBD2
j_gene: TRBJ2-7
CDR3nt: TGTGCCAGCAGTTCCGGGACTAGCGGGAGACTCGACGAGCAGTACTTC
CDR3aa: CASSSGTSGRLDEQYF